These 7 T cell receptor beta chains were all obtained from the same sample, sequenced in a study of blood T cell repertoires in COVID-19. The method was immunoSEQ multiplex PCR; TCRdb's version includes in-frame clones alone and lacks a portion of them. The sample lists about 95,000 clones; around 85% were seen once. The specimen sequenced was peripheral blood. The origin of the receptors is an elderly man with active or convalescent COVID-19.

As DNA, the CDR3 is TGTGCCAGCACCATCTGGGGAGCGGGGGGGCGAGAGACCCAGTACTTC. Encoded protein: CASTIWGAGGRETQYF. The gene calls are TRBV7-9 and TRBJ2-5; 10 bases are shared with TRBD2. With V trimmed by 7 bases and J by 4 bases, 12 bases remained unmatched. The CDR3 has 16 residues. CDR1 and CDR2 from the germline V gene are SEHNR and FQNEAQ (reference sequence).

The chain couples TRBV3-1 (or the pseudogene TRBV3-2) to TRBJ2-1; a weak D match, TRBD2 (5 bases). V shed 2 bases and J shed 5 bases, with 16 bases lying between them. The germline gives CDR1 LGHDT, CDR2 YNNKEL (reference sequence). The CDR3 has 16 residues. CDR3 sequence: CASSQFLAGTNNEQFF. The CDR3 nucleotides read TGTGCCAGCAGCCAATTCCTGGCGGGCACCAACAATGAGCAGTTCTTC.

The V call is TRBV6-1, the J call TRBJ2-3; D uncertain. Trimming removed 0 bases at V and 2 bases at J, with 9 bases between. CDR1 MNHNS and CDR2 SASEGT come from the germline V gene. CDR3 length equals 15 residues. CDR3: CASSEARHFTDTQYF. As DNA, the CDR3 is TGTGCCAGCAGTGAAGCGAGGCATTTCACAGATACGCAGTATTTT.

This chain links TRBV3-1 (or the pseudogene TRBV3-2) with TRBJ2-3; 14 bases fit TRBD2. The junction had 6 bases not matched to a gene; V was cut back by 4 bases and J by 0 bases. The CDR3 runs to 18 residues. The germline CDR1 and CDR2 sequences are LGHDT and YNNKEL (reference sequence). The CDR3: CASSPGTSGGASTDTQYF. Here the CDR3 DNA reads TGTGCCAGCAGCCCCGGGACTAGCGGGGGAGCTAGCACAGATACGCAGTATTTT.

J is TRBJ1-2 and V is TRBV6-2 or TRBV6-3; 11 bases line up with TRBD1. Trimming at V came to 2 bases and at J to 8 bases, leaving 4 bases not matched to a gene. CDR1 and CDR2 from the germline V gene are MNHEY and SVGEGT. The CDR3 is 14 amino acids. In DNA form, the CDR3 reads TGTGCCAGCAGTTACGGGGACAGGGGGTCCGGCTACACCTTC. Translated: CASSYGDRGSGYTF.

This chain links TRBV7-2 with TRBJ1-1; possibly TRBD1 for D (5 bases). V lost 4 bases to trimming and J lost 3 bases, with 21 bases between them. The CDR3 contains 17 residues. Germline V gene lookup returns CDR1 SGHTA and CDR2 FQGNSA. The CDR3 DNA reads TGTGCCAGCAGCTCACCCCGCCCAGGGTATTCGGACACTGAAGCTTTCTTT. This codes for CASSSPRPGYSDTEAFF.

The V and J genes are TRBV9 and TRBJ1-6; D is unresolved. Germline loops: CDR1 SGDLS, CDR2 YYNGEE. V dropped 3 bases and J dropped 5 bases, with 12 bases sitting between them. This CDR3 is 15 amino acids long. The CDR3 sequence is CASSARQDHNSPLHF. The CDR3 DNA sequence: TGTGCCAGCAGCGCCAGACAAGATCATAATTCACCCCTCCACTTT.